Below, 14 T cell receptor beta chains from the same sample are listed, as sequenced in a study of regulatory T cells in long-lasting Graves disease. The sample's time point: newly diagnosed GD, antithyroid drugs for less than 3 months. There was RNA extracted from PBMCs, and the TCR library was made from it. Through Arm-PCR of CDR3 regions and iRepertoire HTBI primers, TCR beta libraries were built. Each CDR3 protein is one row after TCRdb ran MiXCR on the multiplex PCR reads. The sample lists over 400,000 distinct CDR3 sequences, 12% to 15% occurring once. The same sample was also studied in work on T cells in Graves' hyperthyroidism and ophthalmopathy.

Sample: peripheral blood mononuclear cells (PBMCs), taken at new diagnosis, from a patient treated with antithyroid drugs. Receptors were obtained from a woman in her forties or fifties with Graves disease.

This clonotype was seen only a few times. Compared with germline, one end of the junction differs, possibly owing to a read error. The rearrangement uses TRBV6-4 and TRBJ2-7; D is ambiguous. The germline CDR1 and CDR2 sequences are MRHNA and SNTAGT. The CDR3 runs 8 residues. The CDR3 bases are TGTGCCAGCAGCCGCCCGGGCTTC. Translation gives CASSRPGF.

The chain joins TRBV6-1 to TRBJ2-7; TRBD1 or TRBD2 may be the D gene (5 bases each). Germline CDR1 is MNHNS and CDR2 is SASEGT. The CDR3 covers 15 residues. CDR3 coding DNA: TGTGCATCAGGGACCAACCGGGCGCTCTCCTACGAGCAGTACTTC. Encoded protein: CASGTNRALSYEQYF.

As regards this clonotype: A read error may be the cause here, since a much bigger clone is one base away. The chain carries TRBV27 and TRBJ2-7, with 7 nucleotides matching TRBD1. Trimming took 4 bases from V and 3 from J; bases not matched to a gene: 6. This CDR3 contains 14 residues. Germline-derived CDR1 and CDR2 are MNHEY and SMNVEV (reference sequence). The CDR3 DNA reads TGTGCCAGCAGTTACAAATACAGGGGCTACGAGCAGTACTTC. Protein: CASSYKYRGYEQYF.

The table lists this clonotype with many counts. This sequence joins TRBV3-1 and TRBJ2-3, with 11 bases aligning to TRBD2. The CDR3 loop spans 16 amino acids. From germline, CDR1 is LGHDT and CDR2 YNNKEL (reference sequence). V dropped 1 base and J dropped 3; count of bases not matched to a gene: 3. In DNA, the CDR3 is TGTGCCAGCAGCCAAGCCGGGACTAGCGGAACAGATACGCAGTATTTT. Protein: CASSQAGTSGTDTQYF.

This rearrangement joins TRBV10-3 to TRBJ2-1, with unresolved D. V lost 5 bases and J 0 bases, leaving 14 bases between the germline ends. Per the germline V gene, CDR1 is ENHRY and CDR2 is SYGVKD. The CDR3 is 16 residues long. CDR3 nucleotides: TGTGCCATCAGTACTGAGTCTAGGAGCTCCTACAATGAGCAGTTCTTC. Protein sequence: CAISTESRSSYNEQFF.

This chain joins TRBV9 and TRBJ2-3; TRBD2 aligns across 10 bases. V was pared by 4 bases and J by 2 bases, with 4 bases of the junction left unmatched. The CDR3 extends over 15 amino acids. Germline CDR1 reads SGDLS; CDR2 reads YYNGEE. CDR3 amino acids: CASSRGLALTDTQYF. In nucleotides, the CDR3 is TGTGCCAGCAGCCGGGGACTAGCGCTCACAGATACGCAGTATTTT.

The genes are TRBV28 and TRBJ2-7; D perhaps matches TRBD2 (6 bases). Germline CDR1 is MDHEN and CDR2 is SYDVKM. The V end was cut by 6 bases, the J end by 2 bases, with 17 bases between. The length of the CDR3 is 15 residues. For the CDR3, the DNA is TGTGCCAGCAGCTCCAACGGGGGAGGTACCTACGAGCAGTACTTC. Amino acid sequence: CASSSNGGGTYEQYF. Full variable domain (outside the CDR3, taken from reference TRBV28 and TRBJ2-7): DVKVTQSSRYLVKRTGEKVFLECVQDMDHENMFWYRQDPGLGLRLIYFSYDVKMKEKGDIPEGYSVSREKKERFSLILESASTNQTSMYLCASSSNGGGTYEQYFGPGTRLTVT.

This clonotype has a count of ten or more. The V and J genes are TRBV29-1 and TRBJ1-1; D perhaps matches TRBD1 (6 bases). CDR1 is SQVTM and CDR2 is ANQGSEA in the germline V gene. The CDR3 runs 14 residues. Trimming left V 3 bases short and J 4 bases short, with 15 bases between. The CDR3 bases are TGCAGCGTTGAGGGTAGGTCCAGGGGCACTGAAGCTTTCTTT. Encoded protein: CSVEGRSRGTEAFF.

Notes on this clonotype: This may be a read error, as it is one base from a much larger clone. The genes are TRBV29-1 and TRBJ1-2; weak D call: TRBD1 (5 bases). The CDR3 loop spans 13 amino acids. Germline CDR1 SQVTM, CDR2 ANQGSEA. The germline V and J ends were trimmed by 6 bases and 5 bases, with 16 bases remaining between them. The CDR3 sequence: CSVTTAGPYGYTF. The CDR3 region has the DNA TGCAGCGTCACCACGGCGGGACCTTATGGCTACACCTTC. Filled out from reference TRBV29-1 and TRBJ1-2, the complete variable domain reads SAVISQKPSRDICQRGTSLTIQCQVDSQVTMMFWYRQQPGQSLTLIATANQGSEATYESGFVIDKFPISRPNLTFSTLTVSNMSPEDSSIYLCSVTTAGPYGYTFGSGTRLTVV.

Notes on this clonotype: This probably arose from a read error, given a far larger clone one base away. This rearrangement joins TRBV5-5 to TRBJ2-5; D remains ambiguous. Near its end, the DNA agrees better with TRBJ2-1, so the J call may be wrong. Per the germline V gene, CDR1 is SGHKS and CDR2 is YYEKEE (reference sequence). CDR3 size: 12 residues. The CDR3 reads CTSSLGNNEQFF. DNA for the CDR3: TGTACCAGCAGCTTAGGGAACAATGAGCAGTTCTTC.

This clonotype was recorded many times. In nucleotides, the CDR3 is TGTGCCAGCAGCGTCCGACCAGCGGGAGATATTTACGAGCAGTACTTC. It specifies CASSVRPAGDIYEQYF. The chain carries TRBV9 and TRBJ2-7; 8 bases are a match to TRBD2. CDR1 is SGDLS and CDR2 is YYNGEE in the germline V gene. The CDR3 runs 16 residues. Unmatched junction bases numbered 11, after V lost 2 bases and J lost 4 bases.

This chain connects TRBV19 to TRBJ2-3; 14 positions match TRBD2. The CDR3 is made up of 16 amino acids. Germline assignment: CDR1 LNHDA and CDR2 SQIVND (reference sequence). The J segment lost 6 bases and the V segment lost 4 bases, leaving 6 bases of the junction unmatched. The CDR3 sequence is CASSKQGTSGSDTQYF. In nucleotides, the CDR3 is TGTGCCAGTAGTAAACAAGGGACTAGCGGGAGTGATACGCAGTATTTT.

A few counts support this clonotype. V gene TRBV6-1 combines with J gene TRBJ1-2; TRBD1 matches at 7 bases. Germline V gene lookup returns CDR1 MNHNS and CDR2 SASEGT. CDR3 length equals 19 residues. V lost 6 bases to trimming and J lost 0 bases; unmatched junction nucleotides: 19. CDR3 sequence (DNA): TGTGCCAGCAGAGTGACTCCGGGACAGTCCCCCCCCTCTAACTATGGCTACACCTTC. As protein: CASRVTPGQSPPSNYGYTF.

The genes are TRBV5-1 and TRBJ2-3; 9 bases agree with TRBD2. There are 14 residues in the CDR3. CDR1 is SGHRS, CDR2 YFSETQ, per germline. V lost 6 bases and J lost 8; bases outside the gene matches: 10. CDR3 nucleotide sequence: TGCGCCAGCACCGAGCGGGAGGCGCCGGGTACGCAGTATTTT. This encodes CASTEREAPGTQYF.